Listed below are T cell receptor beta chains from one sample, sequenced in a study of regulatory T cells in long-lasting Graves disease. TCRdb redid the calling of the multiplex PCR reads with MiXCR, one entry per CDR3 protein. The sample includes 420,000 or so distinct CDR3 sequences, about 15% of them seen just once. The same data also went into a second study, on T cells in Graves' hyperthyroidism and ophthalmopathy.

The sample consisted of peripheral blood mononuclear cells (PBMCs), taken at new diagnosis, from a patient treated with antithyroid drugs. The receptors come from a woman between 18 and 29 years old with Graves disease. Both conserved end residues are part of each CDR3.

V gene	J gene	CDR3 protein
TRBV6-1	TRBJ2-2	CASLFGTDAGELFF
TRBV19	TRBJ2-3	CASSMGITDTQYF
TRBV5-1	TRBJ2-7	CASSLPLAGGYEQYF
TRBV5-1	TRBJ2-7	CASSLTSIYEQYF
TRBV2	TRBJ1-2	CASNFRTGGGYTF
TRBV12-3/TRBV12-4	TRBJ2-1	CASTPGSSEQFF
TRBV7-2	TRBJ1-1	CASSLATGYTEAFF
TRBV24-1	TRBJ2-1	CATSDLETGGMNEQFF
TRBV6-2/TRBV6-3	TRBJ2-7	CASNRDFGPYEQYF
TRBV28	TRBJ1-5	CASSLHRDRANQPQHF
TRBV30	TRBJ2-7	CAWSVFGSEQYF
TRBV7-9	TRBJ2-7	CASSTKRLAGGLGLLDEQYF
TRBV12-3/TRBV12-4	TRBJ2-3	CASRTTGKDTQYF
TRBV29-1	TRBJ2-1	CSVEIYYEQFF
TRBV30	TRBJ1-4	CATWTGGATNEKLFF
TRBV11-3	TRBJ2-3	CASSLVGGAADTQYF
TRBV5-1	TRBJ1-1	CASSSRPGAEAFF
TRBV6-2/TRBV6-3	TRBJ2-1	CASSDQVDRVYEQFF
TRBV19	TRBJ1-5	CGTRSQGNSNQPQHF
TRBV7-2	TRBJ2-7	CASSTTGTGVEQYF
TRBV7-3	TRBJ2-7	CASSYQQGAQQYF
TRBV6-2/TRBV6-3	TRBJ1-5	CASSYAHRRVNQPQHF
TRBV7-9	TRBJ2-5	CASSWDINQETQYF
TRBV12-3/TRBV12-4	TRBJ1-1	CASTLFRNTEAFF
TRBV6-1	TRBJ1-2	CASSQGDSAYGYTF
TRBV3-1	TRBJ1-1	CASKGQGGTEAFF
TRBV10-3	TRBJ2-7	CANQVTTVSEQYF
TRBV29-1	TRBJ1-1	CSVGRQATNTEAFF
TRBV3-1	TRBJ2-2	CASSHGRSPTGELFF
TRBV12-3/TRBV12-4	TRBJ2-7	CASTLKGVAGGHWVYEQYF
TRBV7-2	TRBJ2-5	CASSWTSGGQETQYF
TRBV7-9	TRBJ2-7	CASRPKTGSDEQYF
TRBV7-9	TRBJ2-7	CASSSPTGDYEQYF